The sequence of this T cell receptor beta chain was determined in a study of T cell changes during pregnancy in multiple sclerosis. The CDR3 extends over 11 amino acids. Trimming removed 3 bases from V and 10 bases from J; junction bases left unmatched: 4. Germline V gene lookup returns CDR1 SQVTM and CDR2 ANQGSEA. Only one count was recorded for this clone. Here immunoSEQ multiplex PCR was the method, and the copy in TCRdb shows in-frame clones only, minus some. The repertoire consists of around 80,000 clones, with roughly 94% occurring once and the leading ten covering around 1.4%. The V gene is TRBV29-1, the J gene TRBJ1-2, with 8 bases aligning to TRBD1. The receptor was isolated from a female donor with multiple sclerosis, enrolled in a pregnancy study. The sample in question was peripheral blood, obtained before pregnancy. CDR3 sequence reads: CSVDQGADYTF. The CDR3 DNA sequence: TGCAGCGTTGATCAGGGGGCCGACTACACCTTC.